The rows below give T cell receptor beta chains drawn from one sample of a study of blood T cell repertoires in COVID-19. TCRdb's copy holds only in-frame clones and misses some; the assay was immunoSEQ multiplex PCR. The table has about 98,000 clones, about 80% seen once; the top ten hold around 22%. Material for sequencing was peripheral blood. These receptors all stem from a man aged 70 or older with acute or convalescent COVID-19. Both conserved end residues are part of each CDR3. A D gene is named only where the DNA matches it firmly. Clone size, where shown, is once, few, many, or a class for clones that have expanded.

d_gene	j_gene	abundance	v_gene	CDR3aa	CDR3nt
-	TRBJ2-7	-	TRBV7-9	CASSLISSYEQYF	TGTGCCAGCAGCTTGATCAGCTCCTACGAGCAGTACTTC
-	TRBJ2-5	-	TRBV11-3	CASSLGPSGRETQYF	TGTGCCAGCAGCCTAGGACCTTCCGGGAGAGAGACCCAGTACTTC
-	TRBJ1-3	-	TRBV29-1	CSVSGGGAPGNTIYF	TGCAGCGTTTCTGGGGGGGGCGCCCCTGGAAACACCATATATTTT
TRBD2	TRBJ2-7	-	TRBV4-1	CASSQEGLPYEQYF	TGCGCCAGCAGCCAGGAGGGACTACCCTACGAGCAGTACTTC
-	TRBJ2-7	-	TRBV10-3	CATGLSYEQYF	TGTGCCACGGGACTTTCCTACGAGCAGTACTTC
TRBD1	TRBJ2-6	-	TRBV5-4	CASSPGGLGGANVLTF	TGTGCCAGCAGCCCAGGGGGCCTGGGAGGGGCCAACGTCCTGACTTTC
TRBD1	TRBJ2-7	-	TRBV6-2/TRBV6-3	CASSYEDRNSYEQYF	TGTGCCAGCAGTTACGAGGACAGGAACTCCTACGAGCAGTACTTC
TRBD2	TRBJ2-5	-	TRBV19	CASGLAGEETQYF	TGTGCCAGCGGACTAGCGGGAGAAGAGACCCAGTACTTC
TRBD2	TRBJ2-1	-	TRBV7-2	CASSLRLTSGSFDEQFF	TGTGCCAGCAGCTTAAGATTGACTAGCGGGAGTTTCGATGAGCAGTTCTTC
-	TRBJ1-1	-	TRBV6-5	CASSYDRGSRTEAFF	TGTGCCAGCAGTTACGATCGGGGGAGTCGGACTGAAGCTTTCTTT
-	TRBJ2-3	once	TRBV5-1	CASSLEATSTDTQYF	TGCGCCAGCAGCTTGGAGGCGACTAGCACAGATACGCAGTATTTT
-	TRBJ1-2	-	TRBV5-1	CASSLAPGNGYTF	TGCGCCAGCAGCTTGGCCCCAGGGAACGGCTACACCTTC
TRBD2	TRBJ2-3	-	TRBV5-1	CASSPGGGYGTDTQYF	TGCGCCAGCAGCCCGGGCGGGGGTTACGGCACAGATACGCAGTATTTT
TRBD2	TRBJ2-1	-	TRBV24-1	CATSETGGPNEQFF	TGTGCCACCAGTGAAACGGGAGGGCCTAATGAGCAGTTCTTC
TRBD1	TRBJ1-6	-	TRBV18	CASASGTANSPLHF	TGTGCCAGCGCCTCCGGGACAGCGAATTCACCCCTCCACTTT
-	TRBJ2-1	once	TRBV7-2	CASSPPTVFNEQFF	TGTGCCAGCAGCCCTCCGACTGTGTTCAATGAGCAGTTCTTC
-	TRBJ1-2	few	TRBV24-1	CATSERGSEYGYTF	TGTGCCACCAGTGAGCGAGGTAGTGAATATGGCTACACCTTC
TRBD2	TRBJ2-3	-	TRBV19	CASSIGLAGGSTDTQYF	TGTGCCAGTAGTATAGGACTAGCGGGAGGAAGCACAGATACGCAGTATTTT
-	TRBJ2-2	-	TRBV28	CASSLWKGVSGADTGELFF	TGTGCCAGCAGTTTATGGAAGGGGGTCTCAGGGGCTGACACCGGGGAGCTGTTTTTT
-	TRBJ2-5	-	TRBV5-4	CASSSKILAQQETQYF	TGTGCCAGCAGCTCCAAGATCCTAGCTCAGCAAGAGACCCAGTACTTC
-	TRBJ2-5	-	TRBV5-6	CASSLVRSGETQYF	TGTGCCAGCAGCTTGGTACGGTCAGGAGAGACCCAGTACTTC
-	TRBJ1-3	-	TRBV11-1	CASSLRDSGNTIYF	TGTGCCAGCAGCTTACGGGACTCTGGAAACACCATATATTTT
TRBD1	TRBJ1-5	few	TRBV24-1	CATRAGTGSNQPQHF	TGTGCCACCAGAGCCGGGACAGGGAGCAATCAGCCCCAGCATTTT
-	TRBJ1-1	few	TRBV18	CASSPPGDTEAFF	TGTGCCAGCTCACCACCAGGGGACACTGAAGCTTTCTTT
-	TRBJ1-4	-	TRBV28	CASSPGILKLFF	TGTGCCAGCAGCCCCGGGATATTAAAACTGTTTTTT
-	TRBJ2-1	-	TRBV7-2	CASSLGTYNEQFF	TGTGCCAGCAGCCTGGGGACTTACAATGAGCAGTTCTTC
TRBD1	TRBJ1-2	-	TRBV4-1	CASSHTGQGASYGYTF	TGCGCCAGCAGCCATACTGGACAGGGGGCGAGTTATGGCTACACCTTC
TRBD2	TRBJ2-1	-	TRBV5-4	CASSLGAPLAANEQFF	TGTGCCAGCAGCTTGGGCGCTCCGCTAGCGGCCAATGAGCAGTTCTTC